What follows are 21 T cell receptor beta chains derived from one specimen sequenced in a study of T cells in Graves' hyperthyroidism and ophthalmopathy. It was RNA transcripts that yielded the amplified TCR beta CDR3 regions. The HTBI primer set served for first-round RT-PCR of the TCR CDR3. A single record per CDR3 protein comes from TCRdb applying MiXCR to the multiplex PCR reads. The sample includes 200,000 to 300,000 distinct CDR3 sequences, 16% of them seen just once. The sample consisted of blood. The receptors stem from a woman aged 18-29 years with Graves' ophthalmopathy.

This clonotype has a count of ten or more. The chain carries TRBV20-1 and TRBJ1-5, with 8 positions matching TRBD1. V was pared by 6 bases and J by 2 bases, with 6 bases of the junction left unmatched. Germline assignment: CDR1 DFQATT and CDR2 SNEGSKA (reference sequence). CDR3 length: 14 amino acids. For the CDR3, the DNA is TGCAGTGCCATGACAGGGGCTGGCAATCAGCCCCAGCATTTT. It codes for CSAMTGAGNQPQHF.

This clonotype was recorded at least ten times. The V and J genes are TRBV28 and TRBJ2-3; the D is unclear. Trimming left V 2 bases short and J 4 bases short, with 10 bases between. CDR1 MDHEN and CDR2 SYDVKM come from the germline V gene. There are 14 residues in the CDR3. CDR3 nucleotides: TGTGCCAGCAGTTTAGGACGTGGCGCAGATACGCAGTATTTT. It translates to CASSLGRGADTQYF.

This clonotype was seen at least ten times. This chain links TRBV20-1 with TRBJ2-1; 10 bases agree with TRBD2. Germline V gene data show CDR1 as DFQATT and CDR2 as SNEGSKA (reference sequence). The V gene end was trimmed by 8 bases and the J gene end by 6 bases; junction bases not matched to a gene: 13. CDR3 length: 15 residues. The DNA for the CDR3 is TGCAGTCCAGACCCAGCGGGGGGGTTTGGCAATGAGCAGTTCTTC. Amino acids: CSPDPAGGFGNEQFF.

J is TRBJ2-5 and V is TRBV3-1, with 12 bases aligning to TRBD2. This CDR3 region has 16 residues. Trimming cost V 4 bases and J 4 bases; bases outside gene matches: 7. Germline V gives CDR1 LGHDT, CDR2 YNNKEL (reference sequence). The CDR3 DNA follows: TGTGCCAGCAGCCCGGGACTAGCGGGTCTTATAGAGACCCAGTACTTC. It specifies CASSPGLAGLIETQYF.

This clonotype appeared many times. V is TRBV5-1 and J is TRBJ2-7; possibly TRBD1 for D (6 bases). The V gene lost 4 bases and the J gene lost 2 bases, with 16 bases spanning the gap. This CDR3 has 15 amino acids. In germline, CDR1 is SGHRS, CDR2 YFSETQ. CDR3: CASSTTGTGAYEQYF. The CDR3 DNA reads as TGCGCCAGCAGCACTACAGGGACCGGGGCCTACGAGCAGTACTTC.

The chain uses TRBV7-9 and TRBJ1-1; no clear D gene. Germline values: CDR1 SEHNR, CDR2 FQNEAQ (reference sequence). The CDR3 is 13 residues long. Trimming pared 6 bases from V and 0 bases from J, leaving 8 bases between. CDR3 loop: CASRVTMNTEAFF. For the CDR3, the DNA is TGTGCCAGCAGAGTCACGATGAACACTGAAGCTTTCTTT. The complete variable domain, with remaining parts taken from reference TRBV7-9 and TRBJ1-1, reads DTGVSQNPRHKITKRGQNVTFRCDPISEHNRLYWYRQTLGQGPEFLTYFQNEAQLEKSRLLSDRFSAERPKGSFSTLEIQRTEQGDSAMYLCASRVTMNTEAFFGQGTRLTVV.

This clonotype was observed many times. V is TRBV29-1 and J is TRBJ2-2; 9 nucleotides line up with TRBD2. CDR3 length: 14 residues. J was trimmed by 7 bases and V by 4 bases; bases with no gene match: 7. Germline-derived CDR1 and CDR2 are SQVTM and ANQGSEA. The DNA of the CDR3 is TGCAGCGTTGTATTCGGACTAGCGCTCGGGGAGCTGTTTTTT. Protein sequence: CSVVFGLALGELFF.

This clonotype has ten or more counts. V is TRBV2 and J is TRBJ2-2, with 12 bases matching TRBD1. The CDR3 length is 20 residues. V shed 6 bases, J shed 1 base, and the junction held 15 bases outside the gene matches. Per the germline V gene, CDR1 is SNHLY and CDR2 is FYNNEI. The CDR3 protein is CASRPVPGTGGRLNTGELFF. The CDR3, as DNA: TGTGCCAGCAGGCCTGTACCCGGGACAGGGGGCCGCTTGAACACCGGGGAGCTGTTTTTT.

This clonotype showed up many times. The rearrangement uses TRBV20-1 and TRBJ1-1, with 7 bases identical to TRBD1. In germline, CDR1 is DFQATT, CDR2 SNEGSKA (reference sequence). V trimming: 5 bases; J trimming: 6 bases; junction bases outside the gene matches: 12. This CDR3 is 14 amino acids long. CDR3 sequence reads: CSAQKQGPQPEAFF. The CDR3 nucleotides read TGCAGTGCTCAAAAACAGGGGCCGCAACCTGAAGCTTTCTTT.

In this sample, this clonotype turned up many times. The chain employs TRBV4-2 and TRBJ1-1, with no clear D. Germline V gives CDR1 LGHNA, CDR2 YNFKEQ. Trimming pared 5 bases from V and 6 bases from J, leaving 10 bases between. This CDR3 has 12 amino acids. CDR3 region: CASSTRTAEAFF. The CDR3 DNA reads as TGTGCCAGCAGCACCAGAACGGCTGAAGCTTTCTTT.

Ten or more counts support this clonotype. The chain combines TRBV6-5 with TRBJ1-3, with D possibly matching TRBD1 (6 bases). The germline V and J ends were trimmed by 3 bases and 1 base, with 7 bases remaining between them. The CDR3 is 14 amino acids. CDR1 is MNHEY, CDR2 SVGAGI, per germline. CDR3 in amino acids: CASSYDRSGNTIYF. The DNA for the CDR3 is TGTGCCAGCAGTTATGACAGGTCTGGAAACACCATATATTTT.

The chain is built from TRBV7-3 and TRBJ2-2; maybe TRBD2 (6 bases). Trimming pared 6 bases from V and 4 bases from J, leaving 12 bases between. Germline lookup yields CDR1 SGHTA and CDR2 FQGTGA. This CDR3 contains 14 residues. Here the CDR3 DNA reads TGTGCCAGCAGACAACTAGCTTCCACCGGGGAGCTGTTTTTT. Protein sequence: CASRQLASTGELFF.

This clonotype was observed many times. The chain uses TRBV6-2 or TRBV6-3 and TRBJ1-4; D call uncertain. The V gene's germline CDR1 is MNHEY and CDR2 SVGEGT. The CDR3 contains 17 residues. V was cut by 6 bases and J by 0 bases, with 17 bases left in between. The DNA of the CDR3 is TGTGCCAGCAGGATCGGTGCCTTCTTTGCAACTAATGAAAAACTGTTTTTT. Translating it yields CASRIGAFFATNEKLFF.

This clonotype occurred a few times. The chain employs TRBV20-1 and TRBJ2-1, with 9 bases lining up with TRBD1. Germline V lookup: CDR1 DFQATT, CDR2 SNEGSKA (reference sequence). J was trimmed by 2 bases and V by 3 bases; bases with no gene match: 11. This CDR3 is 17 amino acids long. In DNA form, the CDR3 reads TGCAGTGCTAGGGGAGCCATGTGGGACAGGGCCTACAATGAGCAGTTCTTC. Translation: CSARGAMWDRAYNEQFF.

In this sample, this clonotype turned up many times. This rearrangement joins TRBV6-2 or TRBV6-3 to TRBJ2-1; 12 nucleotides align to TRBD2. Germline-derived CDR1 and CDR2 are MNHEY and SVGEGT. CDR3 length equals 20 residues. V lost 0 bases to trimming and J lost 5 bases; unmatched junction nucleotides: 14. This chain's CDR3 is CASSYSRTSGALSTDNEQFF. CDR3 coding DNA: TGTGCCAGCAGTTACTCTCGGACTAGCGGGGCCCTTTCGACGGACAATGAGCAGTTCTTC.

This clonotype was seen repeatedly, ten times or more. The chain is built from TRBV19 and TRBJ2-1, with TRBD2 matching over 10 bases. The CDR3 consists of 14 residues. Losses at the gene ends were 3 bases for V and 8 bases for J; bases not matched to a gene: 4. CDR1 and CDR2 (germline): LNHDA, SQIVND (reference sequence). CDR3 sequence reads: CASSIISGRDEQFF. For the CDR3, the DNA is TGTGCCAGTAGTATTATAAGCGGGAGGGATGAGCAGTTCTTC.

This chain joins TRBV6-2 or TRBV6-3 and TRBJ1-6; D gene uncertain. The CDR3 has 16 residues. Per germline, CDR1 MNHEY and CDR2 SVGEGT. V lost 1 base, J lost 7 bases, and 14 bases lay in between. The CDR3 DNA reads TGTGCCAGCAGTTACTTATTCAGCCTATCGAATTCACCCCTCCACTTT. Its protein product is CASSYLFSLSNSPLHF.

This clonotype was seen only a few times. The CDR3 DNA sequence: TGTGCCAGCAGTCCACCAGGGCGGGCTAATGAAAAACTGTTTTTT. The encoded protein is CASSPPGRANEKLFF. This chain uses TRBV28 with TRBJ1-4, with a weak D call TRBD1 (5 bases). V lost 5 bases, J lost 3 bases, and 13 bases lay in between. Germline V gives CDR1 MDHEN, CDR2 SYDVKM. The CDR3 totals 15 residues.

The J gene is TRBJ2-6, the V gene TRBV28; D not certain. Looked up from germline, CDR1 is MDHEN and CDR2 is SYDVKM. Trimming cost V 6 bases and J 0 bases, with 15 bases left between them. This CDR3 contains 17 residues. This CDR3 reads CASSSRAASSGANVLTF. The CDR3 DNA reads as TGTGCCAGCAGCTCCCGGGCAGCGAGCTCTGGGGCCAACGTCCTGACTTTC.

In its sample, this clonotype was seen many times. The chain employs TRBV11-2 and TRBJ1-2; 7 nucleotides agree with TRBD1. The ends lost 5 bases at V and 8 bases at J; junction bases unmatched: 11. This CDR3 has 14 amino acids. CDR1 and CDR2 from the germline V gene are SGHAT and FQNNGV. The CDR3 DNA follows: TGTGCCAGCAGCAATCTCAGACAGGGTCCCGGCTACACCTTC. Amino acids: CASSNLRQGPGYTF.

This clonotype has more than one count but fewer than ten. DNA for the CDR3: TGTGCCAGCAGCCATTCAGGGTACAACACTGAAGCTTTCTTT. Its translation is CASSHSGYNTEAFF. The chain links TRBV6-1 to TRBJ1-1, with D perhaps TRBD1 (5 bases). This CDR3 is 14 amino acids long. Germline CDR1 reads MNHNS; CDR2 reads SASEGT. The ends were cut back, 6 bases at V and 2 bases at J, with 13 bases in the middle.